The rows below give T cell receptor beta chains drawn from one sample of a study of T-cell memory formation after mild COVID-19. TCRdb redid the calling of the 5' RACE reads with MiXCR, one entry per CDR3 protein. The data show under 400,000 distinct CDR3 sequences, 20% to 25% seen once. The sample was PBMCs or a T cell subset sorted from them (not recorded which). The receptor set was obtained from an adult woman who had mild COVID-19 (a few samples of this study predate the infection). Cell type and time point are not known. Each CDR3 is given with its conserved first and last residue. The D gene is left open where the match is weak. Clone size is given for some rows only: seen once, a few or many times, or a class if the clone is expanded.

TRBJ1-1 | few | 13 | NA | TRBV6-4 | CASSDREGSEAFF | TGTGCCAGCAGTGACAGAGAGGGGAGTGAAGCTTTCTTT
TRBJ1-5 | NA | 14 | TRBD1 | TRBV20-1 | CSASRTGRHQPQHF | TGCAGTGCTAGCAGGACAGGGAGGCATCAGCCCCAGCATTTT
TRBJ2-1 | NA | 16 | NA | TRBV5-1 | CASSLGGGGPFDEQFF | TGCGCCAGCAGCTTGGGGGGAGGGGGACCCTTCGATGAGCAGTTCTTC
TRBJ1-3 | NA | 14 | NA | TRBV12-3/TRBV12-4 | CASSLGGFGNTIYF | TGTGCCAGCAGTTTAGGGGGTTTTGGAAACACCATATATTTT
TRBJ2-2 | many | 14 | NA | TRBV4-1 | CASSPLLKTGELFF | TGCGCCAGCAGCCCCTTACTTAAGACCGGGGAGCTGTTTTTT
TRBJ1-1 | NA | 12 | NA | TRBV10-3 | CAISEAGGKAFF | TGTGCCATCAGTGAGGCGGGGGGGAAAGCTTTCTTT
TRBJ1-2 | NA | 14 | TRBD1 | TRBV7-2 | CATRDRRIYYGYTF | TGTGCCACCCGGGACAGGCGAATTTACTATGGCTACACCTTC
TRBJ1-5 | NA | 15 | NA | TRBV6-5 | CASRRGVVSNQPQHF | TGTGCCAGCAGGAGGGGGGTTGTGAGCAATCAGCCCCAGCATTTT
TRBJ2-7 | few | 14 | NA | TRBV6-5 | CASSYSESHYEQYF | TGTGCCAGCAGTTACTCGGAATCCCACTACGAGCAGTACTTC
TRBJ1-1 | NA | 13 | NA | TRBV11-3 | CASSSRENTEAFF | TGTGCCAGCAGCTCCCGGGAGAACACTGAAGCTTTCTTT
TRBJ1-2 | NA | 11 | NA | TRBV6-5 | CASRRGLSYTF | TGTGCCAGTAGGAGGGGGTTGAGCTACACCTTC
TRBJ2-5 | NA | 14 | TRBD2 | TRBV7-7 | CASSLPGLASVQYF | TGTGCTAGCAGCTTACCGGGACTAGCGTCGGTACAGTACTTC
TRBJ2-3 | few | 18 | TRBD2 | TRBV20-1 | CSARGEGLAGISTDTQYF | TGCAGTGCTAGAGGAGAGGGACTAGCGGGGATAAGCACAGATACGCAGTATTTT
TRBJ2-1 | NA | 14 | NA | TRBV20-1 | CSARNRDSLYEQFF | TGCAGTGCGAGGAATCGGGACTCCCTTTATGAGCAGTTCTTC
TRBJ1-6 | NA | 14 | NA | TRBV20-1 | CSASSQGGNSPLHF | TGCAGTGCCTCCTCCCAGGGTGGTAATTCACCCCTCCACTTT
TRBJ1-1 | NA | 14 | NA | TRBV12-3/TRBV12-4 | CASSFMAGNTEAFF | TGTGCCAGCAGTTTTATGGCAGGGAACACTGAAGCTTTCTTT
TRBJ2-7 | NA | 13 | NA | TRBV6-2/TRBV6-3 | CASSLTPNYEQYF | TGTGCCAGCAGTTTGACACCAAACTACGAGCAGTACTTC
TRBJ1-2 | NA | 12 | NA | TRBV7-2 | CASSEGDYGYTF | TGTGCCAGCAGCGAAGGGGACTATGGCTACACCTTC
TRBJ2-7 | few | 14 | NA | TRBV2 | CASSERGEVHEQYF | TGTGCCAGCAGTGAGAGAGGGGAGGTCCACGAGCAGTACTTC
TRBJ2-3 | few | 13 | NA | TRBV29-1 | CSVEGINTDTQYF | TGCAGCGTTGAAGGGATTAACACAGATACGCAGTATTTT
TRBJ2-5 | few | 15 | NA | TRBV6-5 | CASSYSTTGKETQYF | TGTGCCAGCAGTTACTCTACCACGGGAAAAGAGACCCAGTACTTC
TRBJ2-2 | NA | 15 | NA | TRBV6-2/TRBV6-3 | CASSAGHDNTGELFF | TGTGCCAGCAGCGCCGGACATGATAACACCGGGGAGCTGTTTTTT
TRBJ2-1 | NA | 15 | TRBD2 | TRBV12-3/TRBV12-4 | CASSGGGASYNEQFF | TGTGCCAGCAGCGGCGGGGGGGCCTCCTACAATGAGCAGTTCTTC
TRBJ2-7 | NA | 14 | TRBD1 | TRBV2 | CASGDSILNLEQYF | TGTGCCAGCGGGGACAGTATTTTAAATCTCGAGCAGTACTTC
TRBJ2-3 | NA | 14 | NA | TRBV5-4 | CASSLRGDSDTQYF | TGTGCCAGCAGCTTGAGGGGTGATTCAGATACGCAGTATTTT
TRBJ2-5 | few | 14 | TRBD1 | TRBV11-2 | CASSRDREWETQYF | TGTGCCAGCAGCCGGGACAGGGAATGGGAGACCCAGTACTTC
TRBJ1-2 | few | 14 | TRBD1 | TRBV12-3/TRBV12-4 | CASSLWGQALGYTF | TGTGCCAGCAGTTTGTGGGGACAGGCCTTAGGCTACACCTTC
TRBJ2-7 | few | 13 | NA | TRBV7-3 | CASSPGSNREQYF | TGTGCCAGCAGCCCTGGTTCCAACCGGGAGCAGTACTTC
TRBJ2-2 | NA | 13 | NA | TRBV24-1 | CATWGADTGELFF | TGTGCCACCTGGGGGGCAGACACCGGGGAGCTGTTTTTT
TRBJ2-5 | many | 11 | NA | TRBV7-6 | CASRIGETQYF | TGTGCCAGCAGAATCGGAGAGACCCAGTACTTC
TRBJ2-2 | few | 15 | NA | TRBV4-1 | CASSRGSGNAGELFF | TGCGCCAGCAGCAGGGGGTCTGGAAACGCCGGGGAGCTGTTTTTT